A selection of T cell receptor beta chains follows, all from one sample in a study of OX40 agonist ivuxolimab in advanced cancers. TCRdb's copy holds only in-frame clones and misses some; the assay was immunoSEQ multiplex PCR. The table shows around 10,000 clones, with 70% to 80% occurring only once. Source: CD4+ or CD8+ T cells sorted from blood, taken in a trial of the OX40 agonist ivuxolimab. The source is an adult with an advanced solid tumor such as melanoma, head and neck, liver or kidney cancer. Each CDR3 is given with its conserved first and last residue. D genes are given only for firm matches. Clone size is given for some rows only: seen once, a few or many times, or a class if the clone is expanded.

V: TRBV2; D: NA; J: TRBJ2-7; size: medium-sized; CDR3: CASIVRPSSYEQYF; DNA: TGTGCCAGCATTGTCAGGCCAAGCTCCTACGAGCAGTACTTC
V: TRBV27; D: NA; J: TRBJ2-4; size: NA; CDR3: CASSDLAKNIQYF; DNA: TGTGCCAGCAGTGATTTAGCCAAAAACATTCAGTACTTC
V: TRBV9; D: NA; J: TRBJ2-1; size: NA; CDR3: CASSVAWAPSSYNEQFF; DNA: TGTGCCAGCAGCGTAGCTTGGGCGCCGAGCTCCTACAATGAGCAGTTCTTC
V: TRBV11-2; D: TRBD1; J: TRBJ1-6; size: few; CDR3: CASRTGDSPLHF; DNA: TGTGCCAGCAGGACAGGGGATTCACCCCTCCACTTT
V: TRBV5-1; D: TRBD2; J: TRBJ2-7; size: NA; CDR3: CASSWTSGGYYEQYF; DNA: TGCGCCAGCAGCTGGACTAGCGGGGGGTACTACGAGCAGTACTTC
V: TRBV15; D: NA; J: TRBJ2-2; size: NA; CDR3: CATRTPGTGELFF; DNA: TGTGCCACACGGACTCCTGGCACCGGGGAGCTGTTTTTT
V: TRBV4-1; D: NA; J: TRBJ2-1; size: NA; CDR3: CASSGGTADNEQFF; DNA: TGCGCCAGCAGTGGGGGGACTGCCGACAATGAGCAGTTCTTC
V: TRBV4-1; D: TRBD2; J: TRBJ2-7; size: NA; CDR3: CASSPGFGGGAYEQYF; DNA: TGCGCCAGCAGCCCAGGCTTTGGCGGGGGGGCCTACGAGCAGTACTTC
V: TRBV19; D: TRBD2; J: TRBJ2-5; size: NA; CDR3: CASSTAAGIQETQYF; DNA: TGTGCCAGTAGTACAGCAGCGGGGATCCAAGAGACCCAGTACTTC
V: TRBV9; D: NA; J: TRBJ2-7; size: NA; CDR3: CASSLDVEDEQYF; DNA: TGTGCCAGCAGCTTAGACGTGGAGGACGAGCAGTACTTC
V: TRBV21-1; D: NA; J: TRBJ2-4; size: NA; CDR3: CASSKQATKNIQYF; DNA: TGTGCCAGCAGCAAACAGGCTACCAAAAACATTCAGTACTTC
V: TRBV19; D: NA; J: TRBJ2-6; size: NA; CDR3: CASSLDSSGANVLTF; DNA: TGTGCCAGTAGTTTAGACAGCTCTGGGGCCAACGTCCTGACTTTC
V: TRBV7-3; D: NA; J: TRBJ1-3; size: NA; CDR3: CASSSTHGNTIYF; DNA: TGTGCCAGCAGCTCCACTCATGGAAACACCATATATTTT
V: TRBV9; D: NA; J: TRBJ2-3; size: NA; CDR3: CASSVLLGPFLHTQYF; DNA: TGTGCCAGCAGCGTCCTCTTGGGACCATTTCTTCATACGCAGTATTTT
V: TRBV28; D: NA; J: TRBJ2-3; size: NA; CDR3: CASSFNTDTQYF; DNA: TGTGCCAGCAGTTTTAACACAGATACGCAGTATTTT
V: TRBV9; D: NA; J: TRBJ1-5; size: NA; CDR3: CASSLRGGQQPQHF; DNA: TGTGCCAGCAGCCTCCGCGGGGGGCAACAGCCCCAGCATTTT
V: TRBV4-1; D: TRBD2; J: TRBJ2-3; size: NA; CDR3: CASSPAGGSTDTQYF; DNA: TGCGCCAGCAGCCCAGCGGGGGGCAGCACAGATACGCAGTATTTT
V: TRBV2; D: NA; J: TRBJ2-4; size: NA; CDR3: CASTGRQNIQYF; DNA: TGTGCCAGCACTGGACGGCAAAACATTCAGTACTTC
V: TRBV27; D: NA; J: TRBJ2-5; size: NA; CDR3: CASSLRPGGGRQETQYF; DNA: TGTGCCAGCAGTTTGAGGCCGGGCGGGGGCCGACAAGAGACCCAGTACTTC
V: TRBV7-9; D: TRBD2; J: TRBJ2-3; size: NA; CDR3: CASSSPGQRGGTDTQYF; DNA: TGTGCCAGCAGCTCCCCGGGCCAGCGGGGGGGCACAGATACGCAGTATTTT
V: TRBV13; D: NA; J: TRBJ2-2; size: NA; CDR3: CASSHTDRAHTGELFF; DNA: TGTGCCAGCAGCCATACTGACCGGGCCCACACCGGGGAGCTGTTTTTT
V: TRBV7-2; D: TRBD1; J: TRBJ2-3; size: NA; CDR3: CASSPLRQGAADTQYF; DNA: TGTGCCAGCAGCCCTCTCCGACAGGGGGCCGCAGATACGCAGTATTTT
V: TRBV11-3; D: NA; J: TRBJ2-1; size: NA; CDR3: CASSRYGPGPSSYNEQFF; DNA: TGTGCCAGCAGCCGTTATGGGCCAGGGCCGAGCTCCTACAATGAGCAGTTCTTC
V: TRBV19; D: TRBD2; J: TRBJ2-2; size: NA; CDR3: CASSIPSLAGGNTGELFF; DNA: TGTGCCAGTAGTATTCCGTCCCTAGCGGGGGGGAACACCGGGGAGCTGTTTTTT
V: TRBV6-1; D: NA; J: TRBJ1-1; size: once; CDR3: CASSGYGTEAFF; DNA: TGTGCCAGCAGCGGATACGGGACTGAAGCTTTCTTT
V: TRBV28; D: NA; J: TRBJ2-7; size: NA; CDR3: CASSESYEQYF; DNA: TGTGCCAGCAGTGAGAGCTACGAGCAGTACTTC
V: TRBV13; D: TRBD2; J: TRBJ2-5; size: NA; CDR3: CASSLLAGDFLQETQYF; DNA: TGTGCCAGCAGCTTACTCGCGGGGGACTTCCTACAAGAGACCCAGTACTTC
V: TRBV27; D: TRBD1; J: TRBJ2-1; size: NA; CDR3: CASSSRDRLYNEQFF; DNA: TGTGCCAGCAGTTCCCGGGACAGACTCTACAATGAGCAGTTCTTC
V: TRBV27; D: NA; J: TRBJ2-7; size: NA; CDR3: CASSFQGGGEQYF; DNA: TGTGCCAGCAGCTTCCAGGGGGGTGGGGAGCAGTACTTC
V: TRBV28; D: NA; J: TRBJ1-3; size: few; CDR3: CASSPLRGSGNTIYF; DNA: TGTGCCAGCAGTCCCCTACGGGGCTCTGGAAACACCATATATTTT
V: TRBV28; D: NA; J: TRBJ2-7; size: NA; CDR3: CASSFPTGPYEQYF; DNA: TGTGCCAGCAGTTTTCCGACAGGCCCCTACGAGCAGTACTTC
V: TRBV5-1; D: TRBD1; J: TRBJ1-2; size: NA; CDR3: CASSPLGQVDGYTF; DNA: TGCGCCAGCAGCCCATTGGGACAGGTCGATGGCTACACCTTC
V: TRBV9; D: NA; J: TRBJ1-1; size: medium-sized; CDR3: CASSVEGFGGESQTF; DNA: TGTGCCAGCAGCGTAGAGGGATTCGGGGGAGAGTCCCAAACCTTT
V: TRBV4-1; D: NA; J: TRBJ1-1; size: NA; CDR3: CASSRPPETVF; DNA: TGCGCCAGCAGCCGTCCCCCAGAGACGGTCTTT
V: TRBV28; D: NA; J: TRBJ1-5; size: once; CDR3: CAGKQGNQPQHF; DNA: TGTGCCGGAAAACAGGGAAACCAGCCCCAGCATTTT
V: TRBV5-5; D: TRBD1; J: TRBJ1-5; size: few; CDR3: CASSWTGSSNQPQHF; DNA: TGTGCCAGCAGCTGGACAGGAAGTAGCAATCAGCCCCAGCATTTT
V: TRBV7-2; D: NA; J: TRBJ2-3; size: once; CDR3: CASSLVSADTQYF; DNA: TGTGCCAGCAGCTTAGTCTCGGCAGATACGCAGTATTTT
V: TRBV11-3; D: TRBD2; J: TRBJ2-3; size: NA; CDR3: CASSLQLAGPTDTQYF; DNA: TGTGCCAGCAGCCTCCAACTAGCGGGCCCCACAGATACGCAGTATTTT
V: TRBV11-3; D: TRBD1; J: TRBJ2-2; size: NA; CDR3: CASSFDRGFTGELFF; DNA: TGTGCCAGCAGCTTTGACAGGGGATTCACCGGGGAGCTGTTTTTT
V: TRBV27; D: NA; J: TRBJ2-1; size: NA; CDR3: CASSSLRLYNEQFF; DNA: TGTGCCAGCAGTTCTCTAAGGCTATACAATGAGCAGTTCTTC
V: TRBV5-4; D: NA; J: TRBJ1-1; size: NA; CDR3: CASSFWDRNTEAFF; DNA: TGTGCCAGCAGCTTCTGGGATCGTAACACTGAAGCTTTCTTT
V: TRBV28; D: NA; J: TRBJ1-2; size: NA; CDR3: CASSTMGGYSYTF; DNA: TGTGCCAGCAGTACCATGGGGGGCTATAGCTACACCTTC
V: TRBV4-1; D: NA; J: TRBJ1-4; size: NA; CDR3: CASSQSGTTEGREKLFF; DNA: TGCGCCAGCAGCCAATCAGGGACAACCGAGGGTCGTGAAAAACTGTTTTTT